A selection of T cell receptor beta chains follows, all from one sample in a study of identical twins. MiXCR was run by TCRdb on the 5' RACE reads, yielding one entry per CDR3 protein. Among some 730,000 distinct CDR3 sequences listed, about 20% were seen once. The same sample was also studied in work on T cells expressing NK-cell markers.

Sequenced input: PBMCs. All receptors come from a woman younger than 30 in good health. Both conserved end residues are part of each CDR3. Fields, in order: V gene, clone size, D gene, J gene, CDR3 protein, CDR3 DNA. A D gene is named only where the DNA matches it firmly. Not all rows give a size; the values are once, few, many and, for expanded clones, a class.

>TRBV12-3/TRBV12-4|-|-|TRBJ2-1
CASSPSAYNNEQFF
TGTGCCAGCAGTCCTAGCGCATATAACAATGAGCAGTTCTTC
>TRBV27|few|-|TRBJ2-7
CASSLYGLSSYEQYF
TGTGCCAGCAGTTTATATGGTCTGTCCTCCTACGAGCAGTACTTC
>TRBV20-1|few|TRBD2|TRBJ2-3
CSATRLAGGPGQINTDTQYF
TGCAGTGCTACACGACTAGCGGGGGGCCCTGGTCAAATTAACACAGATACGCAGTATTTT
>TRBV11-2|-|-|TRBJ2-7
CASSSYKGSYEQYF
TGTGCCAGCAGCTCTTATAAAGGATCCTACGAGCAGTACTTC
>TRBV5-1|few|-|TRBJ2-7
CASSFGVGFYEQYF
TGCGCCAGCAGCTTCGGGGTGGGGTTCTACGAGCAGTACTTC
>TRBV6-1|few|TRBD1|TRBJ2-1
CASSKQGAGYNEQFF
TGTGCCAGCAGTAAACAGGGGGCTGGGTACAATGAGCAGTTCTTC
>TRBV12-3/TRBV12-4|few|TRBD2|TRBJ2-5
CASRLAGVGETQYF
TGTGCCAGCAGACTAGCGGGAGTGGGGGAGACCCAGTACTTC
>TRBV5-1|-|-|TRBJ1-2
CASSLDPGPYGYTF
TGCGCCAGCAGCTTGGATCCAGGGCCCTATGGCTACACCTTC
>TRBV6-1|few|TRBD1|TRBJ2-1
CASRLTGGNDNEQFF
TGTGCCAGCAGGCTGACAGGGGGAAATGACAATGAGCAGTTCTTC
>TRBV20-1|-|TRBD1|TRBJ1-1
CSAIGQGTTEAFF
TGCAGTGCTATTGGACAGGGGACCACTGAAGCTTTCTTT
>TRBV5-1|few|-|TRBJ2-3
CASSFRRTASTDTQYF
TGCGCCAGCAGCTTTAGACGGACGGCTAGCACAGATACGCAGTATTTT
>TRBV12-3/TRBV12-4|-|-|TRBJ1-5
CASRTTGPNQPQHF
TGTGCCAGCAGGACTACGGGTCCCAATCAGCCCCAGCATTTT
>TRBV10-1|-|TRBD2|TRBJ2-3
CASGAGASTDTQYF
TGCGCCAGCGGAGCGGGGGCCTCCACAGATACGCAGTATTTT
>TRBV3-1|few|TRBD2|TRBJ2-5
CASSLPVGSGVPTQYF
TGTGCCAGCAGCCTCCCGGTGGGTAGCGGGGTTCCGACCCAGTACTTC
>TRBV4-1|-|-|TRBJ2-7
CASSHSFSYEQYF
TGCGCCAGCAGCCATTCCTTCTCCTACGAGCAGTACTTC
>TRBV11-2|many|-|TRBJ1-1
CASSGTEAFF
TGTGCCAGCAGCGGTACTGAAGCTTTCTTT
>TRBV20-1|few|TRBD1|TRBJ2-7
CSAATPGQQSSYEQYF
TGCAGTGCTGCAACTCCGGGACAGCAATCAAGCTACGAGCAGTACTTC
>TRBV13|few|TRBD2|TRBJ2-2
CASSLAPGGANGELFF
TGTGCCAGCAGCCTCGCCCCGGGGGGAGCTAACGGGGAGCTGTTTTTT
>TRBV7-3|-|-|TRBJ1-6
CASSPIGGRNSPLHF
TGTGCCAGCAGCCCCATCGGCGGGAGGAATTCACCCCTCCACTTT
>TRBV3-1|-|-|TRBJ1-6
CASSQEFGVHSPLHF
TGTGCCAGCAGCCAAGAGTTTGGGGTCCATTCACCCCTCCACTTT
>TRBV7-9|-|-|TRBJ2-1
CASSYSSYSGEQFF
TGTGCCAGCAGTTACTCATCATACAGCGGGGAGCAGTTCTTC
>TRBV12-3/TRBV12-4|-|-|TRBJ2-7
CASSHGQLSSYEQYF
TGTGCCAGCAGTCATGGACAGTTAAGCTCCTACGAGCAGTACTTC
>TRBV7-9|-|-|TRBJ1-4
CASNRDAPNEKLFF
TGTGCCAGCAACCGGGACGCCCCCAATGAAAAACTGTTTTTT
>TRBV7-8|-|-|TRBJ1-6
CASRELGDSPLHF
TGTGCCAGCCGAGAGCTGGGCGATTCACCCCTCCACTTT
>TRBV30|few|-|TRBJ2-2
CAWSVRGSGATIRELFF
TGTGCCTGGAGTGTACGTGGCAGCGGAGCCACTATCCGGGAGCTGTTTTTT
>TRBV6-2/TRBV6-3|-|-|TRBJ2-5
CATSRGDLPWYQETQYF
TGTGCCACCTCCCGCGGGGACCTCCCTTGGTACCAAGAGACCCAGTACTTC
>TRBV7-9|few|-|TRBJ2-7
CASSVSGLSYEQYF
TGTGCCAGCAGCGTCAGCGGGCTCTCCTACGAGCAGTACTTC
>TRBV29-1|few|-|TRBJ1-4
CSVRSPGQHNEKLFF
TGCAGCGTCCGTAGCCCGGGACAACATAATGAAAAACTGTTTTTT
>TRBV9|few|TRBD2|TRBJ2-3
CASSVAGGGMTDTQYF
TGTGCCAGCAGCGTAGCCGGCGGGGGGATGACAGATACGCAGTATTTT
>TRBV6-2/TRBV6-3|few|-|TRBJ2-1
CASTSDSSMKQFF
TGTGCCAGCACTTCGGACTCTTCAATGAAGCAGTTCTTC
>TRBV20-1|many|-|TRBJ1-1
CSARQNTEAFF
TGCAGTGCTAGACAGAACACTGAAGCTTTCTTT
>TRBV6-5|-|-|TRBJ2-7
CASSHSTEQYF
TGTGCCAGCAGTCACTCTACCGAGCAGTACTTC